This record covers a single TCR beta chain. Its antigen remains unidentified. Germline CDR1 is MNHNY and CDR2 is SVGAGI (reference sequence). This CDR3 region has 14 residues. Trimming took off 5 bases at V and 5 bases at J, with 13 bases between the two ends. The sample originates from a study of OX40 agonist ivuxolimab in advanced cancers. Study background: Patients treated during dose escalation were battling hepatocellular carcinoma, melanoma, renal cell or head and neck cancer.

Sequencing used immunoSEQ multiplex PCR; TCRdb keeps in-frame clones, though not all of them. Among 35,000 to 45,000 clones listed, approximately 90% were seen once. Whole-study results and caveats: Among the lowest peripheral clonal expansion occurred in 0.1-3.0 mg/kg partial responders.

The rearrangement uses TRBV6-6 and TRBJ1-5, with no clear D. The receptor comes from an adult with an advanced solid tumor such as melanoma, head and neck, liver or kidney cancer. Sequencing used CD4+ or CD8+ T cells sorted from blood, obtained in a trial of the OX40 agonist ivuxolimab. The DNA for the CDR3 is TGTGCCAGCAGTATCTCCGGGAGGGATCAGCCCCAGCATTTT. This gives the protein CASSISGRDQPQHF.